This TCR beta chain was observed in a study of breast tumors, draining lymph nodes, adjacent tissues. The study, taken as a whole, reports: The lymph node origin of tumor T cells was framed as consistent with a hypothesis, not demonstrated. Compared with basal-like, luminal-like tumors shared significantly more repertoire with nontumor tissue. Tumor repertoires ranked between lymph nodes and nontumor tissue in diversity, with V and J gene preferences. Findings are consistent with lymph node origin and intratumoral expansion of most tumor T cells.

TCRdb analysed the multiplex PCR reads with MiXCR anew, one entry per CDR3 protein. The table includes 20,000 to 25,000 distinct CDR3 sequences, about 64% detected once. Germline CDR1 is SNHLY and CDR2 is FYNNEI. The CDR3 runs 16 residues. V lost 2 bases and J lost 2, with 13 bases in between. By share, this clonotype counts as medium-sized (0.01 to 0.1%). Its antigen remains unknown. The rearrangement joins TRBV2 to TRBJ1-3, with D unclear. This receptor was obtained from a female donor with breast cancer. Some clones in this sample may be carry-over from other donors' samples. Sequenced material: tumor-adjacent breast tissue. The CDR3 loop is CASSETPGSPGNTIYF. The CDR3 DNA sequence: TGTGCCAGCAGTGAAACGCCCGGGAGCCCTGGAAACACCATATATTTT. Full variable domain (rest looked up from reference TRBV2 and TRBJ1-3): EPEVTQTPSHQVTQMGQEVILRCVPISNHLYFYWYRQILGQKVEFLVSFYNNEISEKSEIFDDQFSVERPDGSNFTLKIRSTKLEDSAMYFCASSETPGSPGNTIYFGEGSWLTVV.